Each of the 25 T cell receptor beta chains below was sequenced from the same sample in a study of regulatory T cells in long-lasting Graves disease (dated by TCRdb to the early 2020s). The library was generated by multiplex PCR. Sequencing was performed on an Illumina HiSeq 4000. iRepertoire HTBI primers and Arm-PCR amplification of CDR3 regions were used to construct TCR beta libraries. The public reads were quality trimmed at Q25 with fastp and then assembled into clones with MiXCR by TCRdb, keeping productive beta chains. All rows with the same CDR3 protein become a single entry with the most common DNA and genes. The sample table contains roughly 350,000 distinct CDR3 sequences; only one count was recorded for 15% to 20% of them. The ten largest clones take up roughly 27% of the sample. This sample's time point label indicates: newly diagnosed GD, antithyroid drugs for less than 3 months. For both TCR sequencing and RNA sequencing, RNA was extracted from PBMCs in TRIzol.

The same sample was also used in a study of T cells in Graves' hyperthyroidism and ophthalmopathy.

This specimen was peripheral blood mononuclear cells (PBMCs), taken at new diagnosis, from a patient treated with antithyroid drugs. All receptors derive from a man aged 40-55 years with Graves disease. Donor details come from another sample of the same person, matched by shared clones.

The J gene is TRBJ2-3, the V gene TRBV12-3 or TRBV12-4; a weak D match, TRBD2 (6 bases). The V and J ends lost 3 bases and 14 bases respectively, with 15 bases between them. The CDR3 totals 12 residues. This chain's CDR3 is CASSFGGLGGYF. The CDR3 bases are TGTGCCAGCAGTTTCGGGGGATTGGGGGGGTATTTT.

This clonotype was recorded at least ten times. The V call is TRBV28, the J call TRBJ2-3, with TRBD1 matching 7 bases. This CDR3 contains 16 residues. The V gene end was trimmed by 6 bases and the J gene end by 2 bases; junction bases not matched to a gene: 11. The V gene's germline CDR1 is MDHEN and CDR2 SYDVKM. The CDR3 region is CASSPSGTAPTDTQYF. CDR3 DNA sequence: TGTGCCAGCAGCCCCTCCGGGACAGCTCCCACAGATACGCAGTATTTT.

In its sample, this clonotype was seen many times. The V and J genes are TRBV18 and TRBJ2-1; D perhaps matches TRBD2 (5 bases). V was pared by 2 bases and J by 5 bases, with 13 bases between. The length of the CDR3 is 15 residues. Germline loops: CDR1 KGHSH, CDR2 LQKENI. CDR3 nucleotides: TGTGCCAGCTCACCATTCGGACTCGAAGACAATGAGCAGTTCTTC. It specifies CASSPFGLEDNEQFF.

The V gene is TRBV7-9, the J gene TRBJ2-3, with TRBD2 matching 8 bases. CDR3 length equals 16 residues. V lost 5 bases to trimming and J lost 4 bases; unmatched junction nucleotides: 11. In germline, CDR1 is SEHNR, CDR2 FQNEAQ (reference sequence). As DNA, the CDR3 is TGTGCCAGCAGCCAGGGGACTAGTGGTCCCGCAGATACGCAGTATTTT. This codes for CASSQGTSGPADTQYF.

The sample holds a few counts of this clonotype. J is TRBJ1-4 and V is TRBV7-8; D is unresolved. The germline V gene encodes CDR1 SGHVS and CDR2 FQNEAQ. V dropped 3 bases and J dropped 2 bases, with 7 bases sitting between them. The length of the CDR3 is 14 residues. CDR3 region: CASSLTETNEKLFF. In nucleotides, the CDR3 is TGTGCCAGCAGCTTGACCGAGACTAATGAAAAACTGTTTTTT.

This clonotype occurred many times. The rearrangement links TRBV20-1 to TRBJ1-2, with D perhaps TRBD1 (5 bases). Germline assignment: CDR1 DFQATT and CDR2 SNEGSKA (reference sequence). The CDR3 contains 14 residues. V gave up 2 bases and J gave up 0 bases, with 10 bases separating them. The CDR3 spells CSARSQGTNYGYTF. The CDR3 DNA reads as TGCAGTGCTAGATCTCAGGGAACTAACTATGGCTACACCTTC.

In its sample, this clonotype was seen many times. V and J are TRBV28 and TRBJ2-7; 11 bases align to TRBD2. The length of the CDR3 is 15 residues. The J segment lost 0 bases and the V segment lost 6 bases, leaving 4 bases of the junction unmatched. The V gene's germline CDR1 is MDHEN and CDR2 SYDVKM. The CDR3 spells CASSSSGGSSYEQYF. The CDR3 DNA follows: TGTGCCAGCAGCTCTAGCGGGGGGAGCTCCTACGAGCAGTACTTC. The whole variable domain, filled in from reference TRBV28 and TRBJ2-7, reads DVKVTQSSRYLVKRTGEKVFLECVQDMDHENMFWYRQDPGLGLRLIYFSYDVKMKEKGDIPEGYSVSREKKERFSLILESASTNQTSMYLCASSSSGGSSYEQYFGPGTRLTVT.

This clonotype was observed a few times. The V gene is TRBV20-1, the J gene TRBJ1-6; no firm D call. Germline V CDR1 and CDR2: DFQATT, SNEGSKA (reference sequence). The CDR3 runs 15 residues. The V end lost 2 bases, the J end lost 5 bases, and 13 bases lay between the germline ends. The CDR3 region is CSARPALGNNSPLHF. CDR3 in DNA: TGCAGTGCTAGACCCGCCCTTGGGAATAATTCACCCCTCCACTTT.

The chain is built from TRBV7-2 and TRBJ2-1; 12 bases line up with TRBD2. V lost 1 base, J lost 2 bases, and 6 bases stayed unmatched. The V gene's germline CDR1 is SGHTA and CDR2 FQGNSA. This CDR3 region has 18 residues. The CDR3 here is CASSLEGGLAGTYNEQFF. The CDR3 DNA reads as TGTGCCAGCAGCTTAGAGGGAGGACTAGCGGGGACCTACAATGAGCAGTTCTTC.

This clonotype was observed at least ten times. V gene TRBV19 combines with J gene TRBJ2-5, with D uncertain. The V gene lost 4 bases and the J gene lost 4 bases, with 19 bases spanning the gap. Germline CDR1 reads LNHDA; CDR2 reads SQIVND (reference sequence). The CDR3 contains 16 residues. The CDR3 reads CASSTHRLGFRETQYF. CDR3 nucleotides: TGTGCCAGTAGTACCCACCGGCTAGGCTTCCGAGAGACCCAGTACTTC.

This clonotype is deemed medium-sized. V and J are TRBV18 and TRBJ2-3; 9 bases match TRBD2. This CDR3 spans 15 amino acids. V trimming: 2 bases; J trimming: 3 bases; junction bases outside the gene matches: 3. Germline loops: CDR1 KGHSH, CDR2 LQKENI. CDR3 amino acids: CASSPAGGPTDTQYF. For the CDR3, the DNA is TGTGCCAGCTCACCAGCGGGGGGGCCGACAGATACGCAGTATTTT.

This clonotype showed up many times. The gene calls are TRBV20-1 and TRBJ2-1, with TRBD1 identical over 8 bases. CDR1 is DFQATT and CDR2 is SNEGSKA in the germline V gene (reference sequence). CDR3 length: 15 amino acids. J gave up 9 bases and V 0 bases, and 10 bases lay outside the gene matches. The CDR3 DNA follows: TGCAGTGCTAGAGATCCGGTCAGGGGGCTACCTGAGCAGTTCTTC. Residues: CSARDPVRGLPEQFF.

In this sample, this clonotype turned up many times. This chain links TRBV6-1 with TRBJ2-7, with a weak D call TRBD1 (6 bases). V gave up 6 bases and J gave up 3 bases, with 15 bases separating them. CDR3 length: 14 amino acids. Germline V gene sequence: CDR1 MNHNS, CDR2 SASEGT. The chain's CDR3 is CASSINRERYEQYF. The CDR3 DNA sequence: TGTGCCAGCAGCATCAACAGGGAACGCTACGAGCAGTACTTC.

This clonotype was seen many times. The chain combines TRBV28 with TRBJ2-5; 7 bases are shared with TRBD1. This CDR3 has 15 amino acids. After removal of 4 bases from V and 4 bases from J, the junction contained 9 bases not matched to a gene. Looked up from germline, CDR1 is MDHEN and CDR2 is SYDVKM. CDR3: CASSSRTGTGETQYF. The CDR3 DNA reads TGTGCCAGCAGTTCAAGGACAGGTACGGGAGAGACCCAGTACTTC. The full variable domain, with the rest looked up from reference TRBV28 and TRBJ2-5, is DVKVTQSSRYLVKRTGEKVFLECVQDMDHENMFWYRQDPGLGLRLIYFSYDVKMKEKGDIPEGYSVSREKKERFSLILESASTNQTSMYLCASSSRTGTGETQYFGPGTRLLVL.

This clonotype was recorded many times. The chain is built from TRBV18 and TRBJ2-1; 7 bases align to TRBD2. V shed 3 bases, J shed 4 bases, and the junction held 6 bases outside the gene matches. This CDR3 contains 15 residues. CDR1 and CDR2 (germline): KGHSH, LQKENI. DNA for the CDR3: TGTGCCAGCTCACCGCTGACTAGCTCGTACAATGAGCAGTTCTTC. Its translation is CASSPLTSSYNEQFF.

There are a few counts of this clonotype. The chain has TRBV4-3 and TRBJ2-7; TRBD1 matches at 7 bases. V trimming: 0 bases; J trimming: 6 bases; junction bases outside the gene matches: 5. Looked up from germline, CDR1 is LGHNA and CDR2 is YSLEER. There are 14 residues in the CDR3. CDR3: CASSQENRGGEQYF. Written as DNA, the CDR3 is TGCGCCAGCAGCCAAGAAAACAGGGGTGGCGAGCAGTACTTC.

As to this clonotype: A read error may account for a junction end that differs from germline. CDR3 sequence (DNA): TGTGCCAGCTCACCAGCCAACAGGGGACTGGTCACTGAAGCTCTCTTT. Its translation: CASSPANRGLVTEALF. V is TRBV18 and J is TRBJ1-1; TRBD1 aligns across 7 bases. CDR1 is KGHSH, CDR2 LQKENI, per germline. The CDR3 extends over 16 amino acids.

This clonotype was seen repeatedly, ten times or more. This chain's CDR3 is CASSSTGELFF. The CDR3 DNA reads as TGTGCCAGCTCGTCAACCGGGGAGCTGTTTTTT. The rearrangement joins TRBV2 to TRBJ2-2, with D unresolved. CDR1 and CDR2 (germline): SNHLY, FYNNEI. Trimming pared 8 bases from V and 5 bases from J, leaving 6 bases between. The CDR3 loop spans 11 amino acids.

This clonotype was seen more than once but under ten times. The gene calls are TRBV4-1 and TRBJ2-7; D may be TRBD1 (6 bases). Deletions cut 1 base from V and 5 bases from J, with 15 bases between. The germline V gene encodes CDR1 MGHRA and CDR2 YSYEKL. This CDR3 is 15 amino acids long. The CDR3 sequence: CASSQARGRGHEQYF. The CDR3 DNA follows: TGCGCCAGCAGCCAAGCCCGGGGCAGGGGCCACGAGCAGTACTTC.

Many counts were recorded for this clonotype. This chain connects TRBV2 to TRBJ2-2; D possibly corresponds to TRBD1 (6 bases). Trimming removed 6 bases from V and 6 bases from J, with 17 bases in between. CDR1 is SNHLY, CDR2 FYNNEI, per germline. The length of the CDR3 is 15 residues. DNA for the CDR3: TGTGCCAGCAGCTGGGGGCAGGGAATAGCCGGGGAGCTGTTTTTT. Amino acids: CASSWGQGIAGELFF.

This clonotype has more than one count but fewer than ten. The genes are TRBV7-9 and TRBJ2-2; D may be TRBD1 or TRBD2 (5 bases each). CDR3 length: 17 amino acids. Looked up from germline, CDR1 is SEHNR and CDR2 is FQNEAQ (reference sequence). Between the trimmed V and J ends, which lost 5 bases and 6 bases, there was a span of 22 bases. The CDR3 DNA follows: TGTGCCAGCAGCCACCCAGGGACCCCTGGGCGGGCCGGGGAGCTGTTTTTT. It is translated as CASSHPGTPGRAGELFF.

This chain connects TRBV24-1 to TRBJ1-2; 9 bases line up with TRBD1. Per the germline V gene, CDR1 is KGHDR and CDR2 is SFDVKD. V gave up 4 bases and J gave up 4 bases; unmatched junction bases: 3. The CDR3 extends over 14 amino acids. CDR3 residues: CATSETGGGYGYTF. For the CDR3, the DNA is TGTGCCACCAGTGAGACAGGGGGAGGCTATGGCTACACCTTC.

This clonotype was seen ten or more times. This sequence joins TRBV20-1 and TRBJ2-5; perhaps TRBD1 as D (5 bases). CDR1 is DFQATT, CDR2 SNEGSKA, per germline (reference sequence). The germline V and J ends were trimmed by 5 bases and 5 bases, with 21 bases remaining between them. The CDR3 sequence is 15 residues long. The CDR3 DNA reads TGCAGTGCTTGGTGGGGCTACCCAAGGTTGGAGACCCAGTACTTC. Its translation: CSAWWGYPRLETQYF.

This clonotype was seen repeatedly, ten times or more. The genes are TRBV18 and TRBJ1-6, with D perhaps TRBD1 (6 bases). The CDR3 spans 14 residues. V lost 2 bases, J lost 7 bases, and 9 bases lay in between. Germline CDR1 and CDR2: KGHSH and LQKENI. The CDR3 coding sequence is TGTGCCAGCTCACCAGACAGGACCAATTCACCCCTCCACTTT. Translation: CASSPDRTNSPLHF.

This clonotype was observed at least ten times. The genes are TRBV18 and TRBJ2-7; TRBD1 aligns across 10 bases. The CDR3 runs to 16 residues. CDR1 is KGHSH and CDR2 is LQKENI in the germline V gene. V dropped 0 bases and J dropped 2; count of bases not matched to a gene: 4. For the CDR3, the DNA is TGTGCCAGCTCACCACCGCCCGGGACAGGGGCCTACGAGCAGTACTTC. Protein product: CASSPPPGTGAYEQYF.